Sequencing of this T cell receptor beta chain was carried out in a study of blood T cell repertoires in COVID-19. Across the study: From the United States, Italy and Spain came samples of acute and convalescent COVID-19. Sources were T cells, B-cell-depleted T cells, or PBMCs; the material itself was cDNA or gDNA.

This CDR3 has 20 amino acids. Trimming removed 0 bases from V and 4 bases from J; junction bases left unmatched: 18. Germline V gene lookup returns CDR1 SGHRS and CDR2 YFSETQ. As handled by the study authors: Reference gene primer amplification gave nucleated cell count estimates. Sequenced by immunoSEQ multiplex PCR; TCRdb stores in-frame clones only, minus some. V and J calls and clone size come straight from that table; D and trimming were deduced from the DNA. This sample has over 90,000 clones, with about 86% found just once. Sequencing input: peripheral blood. This clonotype originated in a human donor in a cohort sampled during active COVID-19. The genes are TRBV5-1 and TRBJ2-1; 8 positions agree with TRBD1. The CDR3 loop is CASSLAGFWTGRYGYNEQFF. In DNA form, the CDR3 reads TGCGCCAGCAGCTTGGCCGGATTCTGGACAGGGAGGTACGGTTACAATGAGCAGTTCTTC.